These 32 T cell receptor beta chains share one sample of origin, sequenced in a study of CD8 T cells in Susac syndrome. Random hexamers were used to reverse transcribe the RNA input (about 0.45 to 1 ug). In TCRdb, the immunoSEQ multiplex PCR reads were re-called with MiXCR into one record per CDR3 protein. The data hold tens of thousands of distinct CDR3 sequences, with roughly 94% observed a single time. The sample comprised CD4+ T cells from PBMCs. The source is a human donor with Susac syndrome.

This sequence joins TRBV5-1 and TRBJ2-1; the D call may be TRBD1 or TRBD2 (5 bases each). V lost 0 bases and J 0 bases, leaving 7 bases between the germline ends. Germline lookup yields CDR1 SGHRS and CDR2 YFSETQ. The CDR3 consists of 15 residues. The CDR3 sequence is CASSLEGSSYNEQFF. CDR3 DNA: TGCGCCAGCAGCTTGGAGGGGAGCTCCTACAATGAGCAGTTCTTC.

The rearrangement uses TRBV12-3 or TRBV12-4 and TRBJ2-7; 9 bases are a match to TRBD1. V gave up 6 bases and J gave up 6 bases; unmatched junction bases: 9. CDR3 length: 14 residues. The DNA for the CDR3 is TGTGCCAGCAGGCCGGGACAGGGACCCTCCGAGCAGTACTTC. Translation: CASRPGQGPSEQYF.

This clonotype was counted a single time. The chain employs TRBV5-1 and TRBJ2-6; D unclear. The germline V gene has CDR1 SGHRS and CDR2 YFSETQ. The CDR3 has 15 amino acids. V lost 4 bases to trimming and J lost 0 bases, with 8 bases between them. CDR3: CASSQQTSGANVLTF. The CDR3 region has the DNA TGCGCCAGCAGCCAACAGACCTCTGGGGCCAACGTCCTGACTTTC.

This chain links TRBV20-1 with TRBJ2-1; possibly TRBD1 for D (5 bases). From germline, CDR1 is DFQATT and CDR2 SNEGSKA (reference sequence). The CDR3 sequence is 13 residues long. Trimming shortened V by 3 bases and J by 3 bases, and 9 bases separated the two germline ends. Here the CDR3 reads CSASEDNYNEQFF. The CDR3 coding sequence is TGCAGTGCTAGTGAGGACAACTACAATGAGCAGTTCTTC.

The J gene is TRBJ1-1, the V gene TRBV5-4; the D gene is possibly TRBD1 (6 bases). V was trimmed by 1 base and J by 4 bases, leaving 11 bases between them. Germline V lookup: CDR1 SGHNT, CDR2 YYREEE (reference sequence). The CDR3 runs 14 residues. CDR3 bases: TGTGCCAGCAGCTTGCCAGGGGCTGGCACTGAAGCTTTCTTT. This codes for CASSLPGAGTEAFF. Combining the CDR3 with reference TRBV5-4 and TRBJ1-1 gives the whole variable domain ETGVTQSPTHLIKTRGQQVTLRCSSQSGHNTVSWYQQALGQGPQFIFQYYREEENGRGNFPPRFSGLQFPNYSSELNVNALELDDSALYLCASSLPGAGTEAFFGQGTRLTVV.

The gene calls are TRBV5-1 and TRBJ2-5; 8 bases match TRBD2. The end of the DNA is better explained by TRBJ2-7, so the J call may be wrong. This CDR3 region has 13 residues. The germline V gene encodes CDR1 SGHRS and CDR2 YFSETQ. In DNA, the CDR3 is TGCGCCAGCAGCTTGGGACTAGCGAACGAGCAGTACTTC. This codes for CASSLGLANEQYF.

The V call is TRBV9, the J call TRBJ2-6, with D unresolved. The CDR3 consists of 14 residues. V lost 3 bases and J lost 4, with 8 bases in between. Per the germline V gene, CDR1 is SGDLS and CDR2 is YYNGEE. CDR3 sequence: CASSGGDGANVLTF. CDR3 nucleotides: TGTGCCAGCAGCGGCGGTGACGGGGCCAACGTCCTGACTTTC.

The gene calls are TRBV2 and TRBJ2-7, with 10 bases matching TRBD1. J was trimmed by 2 bases and V by 7 bases; bases with no gene match: 5. The CDR3 is 14 amino acids. The germline CDR1 and CDR2 sequences are SNHLY and FYNNEI. CDR3 residues: CASKTGTGAYEQYF. Here the CDR3 DNA reads TGTGCCAGCAAGACGGGGACAGGGGCCTACGAGCAGTACTTC.

The chain joins TRBV6-5 to TRBJ1-4; D gene unclear. From germline, CDR1 is MNHEY and CDR2 SVGAGI. V lost 3 bases and J 4 bases, leaving 6 bases between the germline ends. This CDR3 has 13 residues. As DNA, the CDR3 is TGTGCCAGCAGTTATGGTCTTAATGAAAAACTGTTTTTT. This encodes CASSYGLNEKLFF.

The CDR3 DNA is TGTGCCAGCACCGTTAAGGGTGGGAACTTAGAGGATGAAAAACTGTTTTTT. Encoded protein: CASTVKGGNLEDEKLFF. The chain links TRBV9 to TRBJ1-4; unclear D gene. Germline V gene data show CDR1 as SGDLS and CDR2 as YYNGEE. The V end lost 6 bases, the J end lost 6 bases, and 24 bases lay between the germline ends. The CDR3 has 17 residues.

V usage is TRBV7-6 and J usage is TRBJ2-1; 11 bases align to TRBD2. CDR3 length equals 15 residues. The germline V gene encodes CDR1 SGHVS and CDR2 FNYEAQ. With V trimmed by 4 bases and J by 6 bases, 5 bases remained unmatched. As DNA, the CDR3 is TGTGCCAGCAGCTCCTATAGCGGGGGGGCCAATGAGCAGTTCTTC. Its translation: CASSSYSGGANEQFF.

The gene calls are TRBV7-6 and TRBJ2-3; D uncertain. Germline assignment: CDR1 SGHVS and CDR2 FNYEAQ. The germline V and J ends were trimmed by 0 bases and 4 bases, with 14 bases remaining between them. This CDR3 contains 16 residues. CDR3 in amino acids: CASSLAGRGISDTQYF. CDR3 DNA sequence: TGTGCCAGCAGCTTAGCTGGCAGAGGTATTTCAGATACGCAGTATTTT.

V is TRBV27 and J is TRBJ2-7; the D gene is possibly TRBD1 (6 bases). CDR1 is MNHEY and CDR2 is SMNVEV in the germline V gene (reference sequence). The V end lost 3 bases, the J end lost 0 bases, and 21 bases lay between the germline ends. There are 18 residues in the CDR3. The CDR3 DNA reads TGTGCCAGCAGTTTTGGGCGCAAGGGACACCTAAACTCCTACGAGCAGTACTTC. It is translated as CASSFGRKGHLNSYEQYF.

This clonotype appeared once. This chain joins TRBV5-6 and TRBJ1-5; 7 positions match TRBD1. With V trimmed by 4 bases and J by 5 bases, 9 bases remained unmatched. The germline CDR1 and CDR2 sequences are SGHDT and YYEEEE. This CDR3 has 15 amino acids. The CDR3 protein is CASSRRQGGYQPQHF. In nucleotides, the CDR3 is TGTGCCAGCAGCCGCCGACAGGGAGGGTATCAGCCCCAGCATTTT.

J is TRBJ2-1 and V is TRBV29-1; D gene unclear. Trimming removed 4 bases from V and 9 bases from J, with 7 bases in between. The CDR3 runs to 10 residues. Germline V gene data show CDR1 as SQVTM and CDR2 as ANQGSEA. In DNA form, the CDR3 reads TGCAGCGTTGTTCCCGGTGAGCAGTTCTTC. Protein: CSVVPGEQFF.

The chain employs TRBV7-8 and TRBJ2-7; TRBD1 aligns across 7 bases. Germline loops: CDR1 SGHVS, CDR2 FQNEAQ. Unmatched junction bases numbered 7, after V lost 5 bases and J lost 3 bases. This CDR3 is 14 amino acids long. DNA for the CDR3: TGTGCCAGCAGCCTGGGACAGACCCTCTACGAGCAGTACTTC. Protein sequence: CASSLGQTLYEQYF. Supplemented by reference TRBV7-8 and TRBJ2-7, the full variable domain reads GAGVSQSPRYKVAKRGQDVALRCDPISGHVSLFWYQQALGQGPEFLTYFQNEAQLDKSGLPSDRFFAERPEGSVSTLKIQRTQQEDSAVYLCASSLGQTLYEQYFGPGTRLTVT.

The chain combines TRBV2 with TRBJ1-1; no clear D. This CDR3 spans 14 amino acids. Trimming shortened V by 5 bases and J by 6 bases, and 16 bases separated the two germline ends. Germline values: CDR1 SNHLY, CDR2 FYNNEI. CDR3 loop: CASSSLSRSAEAFF. The CDR3 nucleotides read TGTGCCAGCAGTTCTCTATCCCGGTCGGCTGAAGCTTTCTTT.

The chain recombines TRBV9 with TRBJ2-3, with 7 bases identical to TRBD2. CDR1 is SGDLS and CDR2 is YYNGEE in the germline V gene. V lost 0 bases and J lost 2; bases outside the gene matches: 6. The CDR3 runs 16 residues. CDR3 in amino acids: CASSVGFSGYTDTQYF. CDR3 DNA sequence: TGTGCCAGCAGCGTAGGGTTTAGCGGGTACACAGATACGCAGTATTTT.

CDR3 DNA: TGCAGTGCTAGGGCAGGGAATAGCAATCAGCCCCAGCATTTT. This gives the protein CSARAGNSNQPQHF. The gene calls are TRBV20-1 and TRBJ1-5, with D perhaps TRBD1 (5 bases). Trimming took 3 bases from V and 0 from J, leaving 9 bases between them. The V gene's germline CDR1 is DFQATT and CDR2 SNEGSKA (reference sequence). The CDR3 runs 14 residues.

The chain recombines TRBV18 with TRBJ2-7; 12 nucleotides align to TRBD1. This CDR3 contains 15 residues. Germline values: CDR1 KGHSH, CDR2 LQKENI. V shed 8 bases, J shed 4 bases, and the junction held 9 bases outside the gene matches. The CDR3 nucleotides are TGTGCCAGCCGAGCCGGGACAGGGGGCGTATACGAGCAGTACTTC. Protein: CASRAGTGGVYEQYF.

The rearrangement joins TRBV29-1 to TRBJ1-2; 11 bases agree with TRBD1. CDR3 length: 14 residues. Germline assignment: CDR1 SQVTM and CDR2 ANQGSEA. V lost 4 bases to trimming and J lost 5 bases; unmatched junction nucleotides: 6. The CDR3 reads CSVAVGTGGYGYTF. The CDR3 coding sequence is TGCAGCGTTGCCGTCGGGACAGGGGGTTATGGCTACACCTTC.

This clonotype was seen more than once but under ten times. The chain couples TRBV6-6 to TRBJ2-7; possibly TRBD1 or TRBD2 for D (6 bases each). The CDR3 is made up of 15 amino acids. V dropped 5 bases and J dropped 3 bases, with 17 bases sitting between them. CDR1 MNHNY and CDR2 SVGAGI come from the germline V gene (reference sequence). This chain's CDR3 is CASSLLPGAHYEQYF. CDR3 coding DNA: TGTGCCAGCAGTCTCCTGCCGGGGGCCCACTACGAGCAGTACTTC.

This clonotype was observed a single time. The J gene is TRBJ2-1, the V gene TRBV9; 8 bases are shared with TRBD1. Looked up from germline, CDR1 is SGDLS and CDR2 is YYNGEE. Unmatched junction bases numbered 13, after V lost 4 bases and J lost 7 bases. The length of the CDR3 is 16 residues. The CDR3 loop reads CASSRTPGGPGNEQFF. Here the CDR3 DNA reads TGTGCCAGCAGCCGCACCCCAGGGGGCCCGGGAAATGAGCAGTTCTTC.

This chain uses TRBV12-3 or TRBV12-4 with TRBJ1-1; TRBD1 matches at 7 bases. The CDR3 loop spans 14 amino acids. Trimming removed 4 bases from V and 4 bases from J; junction bases left unmatched: 6. CDR3 sequence reads: CASSSRQGITEAFF. Here the CDR3 DNA reads TGTGCCAGCAGTTCTCGACAGGGCATCACTGAAGCTTTCTTT.

The chain links TRBV7-9 to TRBJ1-6; D possibly corresponds to TRBD1 (5 bases). The V gene's germline CDR1 is SEHNR and CDR2 FQNEAQ (reference sequence). The V and J ends lost 2 bases and 9 bases respectively, with 11 bases between them. This CDR3 contains 14 residues. In nucleotides, the CDR3 is TGTGCCAGCAGCTTAAGTCAGGGTCGTTCACCCCTCCACTTT. Translating gives CASSLSQGRSPLHF.

This rearrangement joins TRBV29-1 to TRBJ2-1, with 8 nucleotides matching TRBD1. The CDR3 totals 14 residues. The V and J ends lost 7 bases and 4 bases, in that order; junction bases with no gene match: 9. In germline, CDR1 is SQVTM, CDR2 ANQGSEA. CDR3: CSGSQGARYNEQFF. For the CDR3, the DNA is TGCAGCGGATCGCAGGGGGCGCGGTACAATGAGCAGTTCTTC.

Concerning this clonotype: The junction and the germline gene differ at one end; a read error may be behind it. This chain joins TRBV7-2 and TRBJ2-6, with D hard to call. The germline gives CDR1 SGHTA, CDR2 FQGNSA. The CDR3 covers 14 residues. The CDR3 spells CASSLAPGANVLTF. DNA for the CDR3: TGTGCCAGCAGCTTAGCCCCTGGAGCCAACGTCCTGACTTTC.

The rearrangement joins TRBV5-6 to TRBJ2-7, with D perhaps being TRBD1 or TRBD2 (6 bases each). V lost 4 bases and J lost 2, with 13 bases in between. The CDR3 runs 14 residues. Germline values: CDR1 SGHDT, CDR2 YYEEEE. For the CDR3, the DNA is TGTGCCAGCAGCGGCGGGACACCCACCTACGAGCAGTACTTC. It translates to CASSGGTPTYEQYF.

The rearrangement uses TRBV10-3 and TRBJ2-7, with D tentatively TRBD1 or TRBD2 (5 bases each). The CDR3 totals 15 residues. Trimming pared 4 bases from V and 4 bases from J, leaving 17 bases between. Germline-derived CDR1 and CDR2 are ENHRY and SYGVKD. The CDR3 region has the DNA TGTGCCATCAGTGCTCAGGGCCAGCGGCTTTACGAGCAGTACTTC. It is translated as CAISAQGQRLYEQYF.

As regards this clonotype: One end of the junction is discordant with germline, which a read error may explain. The rearrangement links TRBV7-2 to TRBJ1-5; D is undetermined. CDR3 length: 16 amino acids. Germline lookup yields CDR1 SGHTA and CDR2 FQGNSA. CDR3 loop: CASSFSQLVSDQPQHF. The CDR3, as DNA: TGTGCCAGCAGCTTTTCCCAGCTCGTTAGCGATCAGCCCCAGCATTTT.

The rearrangement joins TRBV3-1 to TRBJ2-2, with TRBD2 matching over 15 bases. The CDR3 is 17 residues long. The trim removed 4 bases at V and 7 bases at J, leaving 7 bases unmatched. Germline CDR1 and CDR2: LGHDT and YNNKEL (reference sequence). For the CDR3, the DNA is TGTGCCAGCAGCCGGACTAGCGGGGGGGCCTTAGTCGGGGAGCTGTTTTTT. Its translation is CASSRTSGGALVGELFF.

The V gene is TRBV7-2, the J gene TRBJ2-3; 7 bases fit TRBD2. Germline assignment: CDR1 SGHTA and CDR2 FQGNSA. V lost 5 bases to trimming and J lost 0 bases; unmatched junction nucleotides: 8. This CDR3 contains 16 residues. The CDR3 protein is CASSPSWGGSTDTQYF. The CDR3 nucleotides read TGTGCCAGCAGCCCTAGCTGGGGGGGGAGCACAGATACGCAGTATTTT.